The next 6 T cell receptor beta chains were all read from a single sample in a study of blood T cells in healthy people across ages. Next came a second PCR, run for about 6 to 12 cycles, which used a sample-barcoded 5' primer along with a J-beta primer mix. Using its own MiXCR run on the 5' RACE reads, TCRdb lists one record per CDR3 protein. The data hold roughly 730,000 distinct CDR3 sequences, with more than 55% observed a single time. Sequences were obtained from blood. Receptors were obtained from a man between 40 and 49 years old in good health.

This clonotype has more than one count but fewer than ten. V and J are TRBV20-1 and TRBJ2-7; 8 bases line up with TRBD1. J lost 2 bases, V lost 6 bases, and 9 bases had no gene match. Germline assignment: CDR1 DFQATT and CDR2 SNEGSKA (reference sequence). The CDR3 runs to 14 residues. Here the CDR3 DNA reads TGCAGTGCCGCACCGGGACAGGCAACCTACGAGCAGTACTTC. Translating it yields CSAAPGQATYEQYF.

This chain links TRBV24-1 with TRBJ1-5, with D hard to call. V lost 3 bases to trimming and J lost 0 bases, with 11 bases between them. Germline V CDR1 and CDR2: KGHDR, SFDVKD. The CDR3 is 16 residues long. The CDR3: CATSDGRIYSNQPQHF. The CDR3 DNA reads as TGTGCCACCAGTGATGGACGGATTTATAGCAATCAGCCCCAGCATTTT.

The chain carries TRBV11-2 and TRBJ2-7; 8 bases are a match to TRBD1. Germline CDR1 is SGHAT and CDR2 is FQNNGV. CDR3 length: 19 residues. After removal of 1 base from V and 4 bases from J, the junction contained 18 bases not matched to a gene. The CDR3 loop reads CASSLVPGQVPSTLYEQYF. DNA of the CDR3: TGTGCCAGCAGCTTAGTCCCGGGACAGGTTCCATCCACCCTATACGAGCAGTACTTC.

The chain joins TRBV7-2 to TRBJ2-5; D is possibly TRBD2 (5 bases). The CDR3 loop spans 16 amino acids. Germline-derived CDR1 and CDR2 are SGHTA and FQGNSA. V was shortened by 10 bases and J by 1 base, with 22 bases between the two germline ends. For the CDR3, the DNA is TGTGCCACCCAACCGAGAGGACTTCAGGTCCAAGAGACCCAGTACTTC. Translation gives CATQPRGLQVQETQYF.

The V gene is TRBV6-1, the J gene TRBJ1-2, with 12 nucleotides matching TRBD1. The CDR3 extends over 17 amino acids. V shed 6 bases and J 2 bases; nucleotides not matched to a gene: 10. The germline CDR1 and CDR2 sequences are MNHNS and SASEGT. In nucleotides, the CDR3 is TGTGCCAGCAGACACATGCTGGGGACAGGGGGCAACTATGGCTACACCTTC. Protein product: CASRHMLGTGGNYGYTF.

The V call is TRBV28, the J call TRBJ2-6; no reliable D call. This CDR3 spans 13 amino acids. CDR1 MDHEN and CDR2 SYDVKM come from the germline V gene. Trimming removed 7 bases from V and 5 bases from J, with 9 bases in between. As DNA, the CDR3 is TGTGCCAGCAACTATTTAAGGGCCAACGTCCTGACTTTC. This encodes CASNYLRANVLTF.